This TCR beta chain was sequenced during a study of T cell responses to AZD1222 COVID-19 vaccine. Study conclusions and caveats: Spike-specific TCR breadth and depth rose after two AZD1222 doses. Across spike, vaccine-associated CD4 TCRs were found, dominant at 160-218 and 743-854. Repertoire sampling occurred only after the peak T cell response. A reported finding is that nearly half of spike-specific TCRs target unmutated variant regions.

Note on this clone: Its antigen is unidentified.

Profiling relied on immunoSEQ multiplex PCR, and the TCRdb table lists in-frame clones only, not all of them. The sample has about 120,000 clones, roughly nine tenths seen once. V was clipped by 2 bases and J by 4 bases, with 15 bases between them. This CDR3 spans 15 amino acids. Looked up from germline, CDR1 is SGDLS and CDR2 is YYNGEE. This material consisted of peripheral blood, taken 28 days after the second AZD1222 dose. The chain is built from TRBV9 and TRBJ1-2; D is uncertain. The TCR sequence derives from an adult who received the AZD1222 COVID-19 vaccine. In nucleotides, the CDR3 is TGTGCCAGCAGCGTCGTGGAGGGCTCAAGCTATGGCTACACCTTC. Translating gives CASSVVEGSSYGYTF.